This T cell receptor beta chain was observed in a study of blood T cells in healthy people across ages. Study in general: When template switching was applied, about one barcoded beta molecule was captured per two T cells.

The second PCR ran about 6 to 12 cycles with a sample-barcoded 5' primer and J-beta primers. TCRdb reanalysed the 5' RACE reads using MiXCR and keeps one entry per CDR3 protein. The sample lists a few hundred thousand distinct CDR3 sequences, over 45% seen once, with 50% to 65% in the top ten. Trimming left V 5 bases short and J 2 bases short, with 10 bases between. Germline CDR1 reads MNHNY; CDR2 reads SVGAGI (reference sequence). The CDR3 length is 14 residues. Each donor was a healthy Caucasian individual from Russia, aged roughly 6 to 90. The sample consisted of blood. The clonotype originates from a man in his 60s in good health. The rearrangement joins TRBV6-6 to TRBJ1-5; a possible D gene is TRBD1 (5 bases). CDR3 sequence: CASSDTGRNQPQHF. The CDR3 DNA reads TGTGCCAGCAGTGACACAGGACGCAATCAGCCCCAGCATTTT.